Included here is one T cell receptor beta chain sequence, with context. Its cognate antigen is unknown. This table comes from immunoSEQ multiplex PCR, and its TCRdb copy is limited to in-frame clones, with some not included. Of about 3,600 clones listed, about four fifths were seen once; the top ten hold less than 8.5%. The data stem from a study of T cell repertoires in ileal Crohn's disease. Study-wide background: Patients had a median approximately 7.3-year disease duration, and around 35% were active smokers. About half received postoperative treatment, around twelve with thiopurines and about 20 anti-TNF. Study results and limitations: Sorted CD8 T cells held more high-frequency clones than CD4.

Trimming cost V 3 bases and J 5 bases, with 13 bases left between them. CDR3 length: 13 amino acids. Germline CDR1 reads GTSNPN; CDR2 reads SVGIG (reference sequence). Material: ileal tissue. The sequence came from an adult with Crohn's disease. V usage is TRBV30 and J usage is TRBJ1-2, with D perhaps matching TRBD1 (5 bases). In nucleotides, the CDR3 is TGTGCCTGGAGAGCGGGGGGATATTATGGCTACACCTTC. This gives the protein CAWRAGGYYGYTF.